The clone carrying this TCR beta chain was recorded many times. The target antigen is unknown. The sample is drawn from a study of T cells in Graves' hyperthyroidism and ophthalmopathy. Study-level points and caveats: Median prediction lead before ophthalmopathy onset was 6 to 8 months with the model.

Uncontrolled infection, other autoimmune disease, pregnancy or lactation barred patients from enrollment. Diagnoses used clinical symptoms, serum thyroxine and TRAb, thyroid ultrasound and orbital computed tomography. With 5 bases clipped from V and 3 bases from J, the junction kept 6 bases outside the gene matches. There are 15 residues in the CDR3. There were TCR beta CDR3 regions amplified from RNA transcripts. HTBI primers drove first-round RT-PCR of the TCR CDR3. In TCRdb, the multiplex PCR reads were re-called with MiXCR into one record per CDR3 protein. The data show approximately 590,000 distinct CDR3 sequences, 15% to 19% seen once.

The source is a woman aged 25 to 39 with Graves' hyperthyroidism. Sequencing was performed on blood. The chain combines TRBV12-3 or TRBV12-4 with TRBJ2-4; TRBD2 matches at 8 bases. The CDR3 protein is CASSKGLAIKNIQYF. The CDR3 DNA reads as TGTGCCAGCAGTAAAGGACTAGCTATCAAAAACATTCAGTACTTC.